This TCR beta chain is from a study of spatial heterogeneity in lung cancer. The presence of a unique molecular identifier marked each TCR cDNA molecule. One entry per CDR3 protein, called by TCRdb with MiXCR from the 5' RACE reads. The sample holds about 85,000 distinct CDR3 sequences, about a fifth seen once. This clonotype has ten or more counts. The antigen is not known. Study-wide results and limits: Ubiquitous expanded tumor TCRs were seen in blood more at resection than at follow-up.

The time point is: sample taken at primary tumor resection. Extraction of whole RNA from tumor, nontumor lung or frozen PBMC preceded unsorted sequencing. Germline assignment: CDR1 SGHVS and CDR2 FNYEAQ. The CDR3 has 13 amino acids. V lost 3 bases to trimming and J lost 5 bases, with 7 bases between them. The clonotype was recovered from a male donor with early-stage non-small cell lung cancer. Here the sequenced sample was PBMCs, taken at surgery. The chain combines TRBV7-6 with TRBJ1-4; unclear D gene. This CDR3 reads CASSLTRNEKLFF. CDR3 DNA sequence: TGTGCCAGCAGCTTGACGCGAAATGAAAAACTGTTTTTT.